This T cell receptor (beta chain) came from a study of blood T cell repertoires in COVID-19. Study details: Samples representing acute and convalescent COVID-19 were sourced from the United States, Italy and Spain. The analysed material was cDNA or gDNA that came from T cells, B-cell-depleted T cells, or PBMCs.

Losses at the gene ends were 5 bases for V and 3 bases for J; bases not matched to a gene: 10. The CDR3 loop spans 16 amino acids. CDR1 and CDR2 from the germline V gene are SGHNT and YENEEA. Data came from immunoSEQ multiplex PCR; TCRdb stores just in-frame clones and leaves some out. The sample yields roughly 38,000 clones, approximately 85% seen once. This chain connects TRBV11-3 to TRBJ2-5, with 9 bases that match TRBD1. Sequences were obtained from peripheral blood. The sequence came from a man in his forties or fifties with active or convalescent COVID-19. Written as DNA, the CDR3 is TGTGCCAGCAGCCCATACGCCGGACAGGGGAAAGAGACCCAGTACTTC. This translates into CASSPYAGQGKETQYF.